This T cell receptor (beta chain) was obtained from a study of T cell repertoires in cytomegalovirus infection. The wider study: Both a matching HLA type and CMV infection were indicated by public TCR beta signatures. Points from the study as a whole: HLA-C-restricted CMV-specific TCR beta clonotypes prevailed in the ex vivo response. Summed public TCR beta family frequency identified CMV carriers bearing the relevant HLA.

One entry per CDR3 protein results from TCRdb running MiXCR on the reads. The sample records approximately 990,000 distinct CDR3 sequences, roughly 31% being singletons. This clonotype has just a few counts. What it binds is not known. Germline V gives CDR1 MNHEY, CDR2 SMNVEV (reference sequence). The CDR3 covers 16 residues. Trimming pared 4 bases from V and 10 bases from J, leaving 25 bases between. This sample comprised cultured CD8+ T cells from PBMCs, obtained from culture after CMV antigen stimulation. The rearrangement links TRBV27 to TRBJ1-1; D is possibly TRBD1 (6 bases). The sequence derives from a human donor in good health (CMV status not recorded). Some clones in this sample may be carry-over from other donors' samples. The CDR3 coding sequence is TGTGCCAGCAGTTCCTTATACCCCCGGGTAGGCAGGGGAGCTTTCTTT. It codes for CASSSLYPRVGRGAFF.